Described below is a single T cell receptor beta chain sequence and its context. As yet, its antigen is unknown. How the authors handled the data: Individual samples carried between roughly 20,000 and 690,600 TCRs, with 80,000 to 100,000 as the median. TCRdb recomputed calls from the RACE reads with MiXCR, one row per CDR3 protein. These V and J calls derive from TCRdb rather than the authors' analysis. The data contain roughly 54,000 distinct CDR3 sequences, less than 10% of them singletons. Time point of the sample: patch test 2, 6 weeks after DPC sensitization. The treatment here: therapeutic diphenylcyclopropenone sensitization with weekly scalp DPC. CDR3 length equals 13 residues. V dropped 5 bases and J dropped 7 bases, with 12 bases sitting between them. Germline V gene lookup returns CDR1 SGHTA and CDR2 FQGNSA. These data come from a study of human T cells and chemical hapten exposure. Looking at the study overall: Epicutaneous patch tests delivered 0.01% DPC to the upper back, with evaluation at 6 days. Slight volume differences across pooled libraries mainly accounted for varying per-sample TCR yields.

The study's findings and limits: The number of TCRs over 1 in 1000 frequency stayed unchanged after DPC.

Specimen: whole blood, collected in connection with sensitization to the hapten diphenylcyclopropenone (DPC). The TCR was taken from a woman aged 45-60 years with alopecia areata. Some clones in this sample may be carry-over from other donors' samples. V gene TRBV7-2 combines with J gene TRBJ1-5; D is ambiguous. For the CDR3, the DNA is TGTGCCAGCAGCACCCGACCCTCCCAGCCCCAGCATTTT. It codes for CASSTRPSQPQHF.